This entry lists 32 T cell receptor beta chains sequenced from one sample in a study of blood T cell repertoires in COVID-19. TCRdb's copy holds only in-frame clones and misses some; the assay was immunoSEQ multiplex PCR. The sample holds approximately 90,000 clones; around four fifths are singletons and the top ten take 3% to 4%. The sample was peripheral blood. The receptor source for this set is a man aged 50 to 60 with acute or convalescent COVID-19.

The chain couples TRBV5-1 to TRBJ2-1; TRBD2 matches at 12 bases. With V trimmed by 2 bases and J by 10 bases, 7 bases remained unmatched. Germline-derived CDR1 and CDR2 are SGHRS and YFSETQ. This CDR3 region has 15 residues. The CDR3 loop is CASSFGLAGFEEQFF. The CDR3 bases are TGCGCCAGCAGCTTTGGACTAGCGGGGTTCGAGGAGCAGTTCTTC.

This clone was found once. V and J are TRBV6-5 and TRBJ1-2; D is perhaps TRBD1 (5 bases). CDR3 length: 13 amino acids. The V end was cut by 1 base, the J end by 4 bases, with 7 bases between. Per germline, CDR1 MNHEY and CDR2 SVGAGI. The CDR3 coding sequence is TGTGCCAGCAGTTACTGGGGCGGCTATGGCTACACCTTC. It is translated as CASSYWGGYGYTF.

The chain uses TRBV18 and TRBJ1-4; D might be TRBD1 (5 bases). Trimming took off 3 bases at V and 0 bases at J, with 17 bases between the two ends. The CDR3 totals 18 residues. Germline CDR1 reads KGHSH; CDR2 reads LQKENI. The CDR3 DNA reads as TGTGCCAGCTCACCGACGGACAACAACCCTCCAACTAATGAAAAACTGTTTTTT. Its protein is CASSPTDNNPPTNEKLFF.

This clone was found a few times. The CDR3 nucleotides are TGTGCCAGCAGCCAGCAGGGACAGGGAGGCGAGCAGTACTTC. Protein sequence: CASSQQGQGGEQYF. V gene TRBV3-1 (or the pseudogene TRBV3-2) combines with J gene TRBJ2-7; the match to TRBD1 covers 9 bases. From germline, CDR1 is LGHDT and CDR2 YNNKEL (reference sequence). The V segment lost 3 bases and the J segment 6 bases; nucleotides outside the gene matches: 6. The CDR3 is made up of 14 amino acids.

CDR3: CATSRGGQTSYGYTF. The CDR3 DNA sequence: TGTGCCACCAGCAGAGGGGGACAGACCAGCTATGGCTACACCTTC. This chain connects TRBV15 to TRBJ1-2; 7 nucleotides line up with TRBD1. The junction had 6 bases not matched to a gene; V was cut back by 1 base and J by 4 bases. The CDR3 is 15 amino acids. From germline, CDR1 is LNHNV and CDR2 YYDKDF (reference sequence). Full variable domain (outside the CDR3, taken from reference TRBV15 and TRBJ1-2): DAMVIQNPRYQVTQFGKPVTLSCSQTLNHNVMYWYQQKSSQAPKLLFHYYDKDFNNEADTPDNFQSRRPNTSFCFLDIRSPGLGDTAMYLCATSRGGQTSYGYTFGSGTRLTVV.

This clone has more than one count but fewer than ten. This chain uses TRBV5-6 with TRBJ1-6, with 8 bases that match TRBD1. The CDR3 covers 16 residues. The germline CDR1 and CDR2 sequences are SGHDT and YYEEEE. J lost 6 bases, V lost 1 base, and 6 bases had no gene match. CDR3 DNA: TGTGCCAGCAGCTTGAATACAGGGGGAGGTAATTCACCCCTCCACTTT. It translates to CASSLNTGGGNSPLHF.

The chain carries TRBV5-4 and TRBJ2-4, with 7 bases that match TRBD2. V lost 0 bases and J lost 8; bases outside the gene matches: 5. Germline V lookup: CDR1 SGHNT, CDR2 YYREEE (reference sequence). This CDR3 is built from 14 residues. CDR3 amino acids: CASSLGGLGDIQYF. The CDR3 DNA is TGTGCCAGCAGCTTGGGCGGACTAGGGGACATTCAGTACTTC.

The chain recombines TRBV10-2 with TRBJ2-3, with TRBD2 matching 9 bases. The CDR3 has 15 residues. The V segment lost 2 bases and the J segment 0 bases; nucleotides outside the gene matches: 0. The V gene's germline CDR1 is WSHSY and CDR2 SAAADI. The CDR3 sequence is CASSESGGSTDTQYF. As DNA, the CDR3 is TGCGCCAGCAGTGAGAGCGGGGGGAGCACAGATACGCAGTATTTT.

The chain uses TRBV19 and TRBJ1-2, with 8 bases aligning to TRBD1. CDR1 and CDR2 from the germline V gene are LNHDA and SQIVND (reference sequence). V shed 5 bases and J 1 base; nucleotides not matched to a gene: 3. The CDR3 has 14 amino acids. The CDR3 sequence is CASSPQGVNYGYTF. The DNA for the CDR3 is TGTGCCAGTAGTCCACAGGGGGTTAACTATGGCTACACCTTC.

This chain uses TRBV4-3 with TRBJ1-1, with TRBD1 as a possible D gene (5 bases). Germline CDR1 reads LGHNA; CDR2 reads YSLEER. V was pared by 4 bases and J by 0 bases, with 15 bases between. The CDR3 runs 16 residues. The CDR3 sequence is CASSPGRGGMNTEAFF. CDR3 coding DNA: TGCGCCAGCAGCCCAGGGCGGGGGGGTATGAACACTGAAGCTTTCTTT.

The gene calls are TRBV7-6 and TRBJ2-3; tentatively, D is TRBD2 (6 bases). The CDR3 has 17 amino acids. The ends were cut back, 4 bases at V and 2 bases at J, with 19 bases in the middle. The V gene's germline CDR1 is SGHVS and CDR2 FNYEAQ. CDR3 bases: TGTGCCAGCAGCTGGTCCGGGGCGGGAACGAACACAGATACGCAGTATTTT. Translated, it gives CASSWSGAGTNTDTQYF.

This chain uses TRBV19 with TRBJ1-6, with a tentative D call TRBD1 (6 bases). The CDR3 loop spans 14 amino acids. Per germline, CDR1 LNHDA and CDR2 SQIVND (reference sequence). Trimming shortened V by 7 bases and J by 9 bases, and 16 bases separated the two germline ends. The CDR3 is CASKQGSAGSPLHF. In DNA form, the CDR3 reads TGTGCCAGTAAACAGGGCTCCGCTGGTTCACCCCTCCACTTT.

V and J are TRBV28 and TRBJ1-1; a possible D gene is TRBD1 (5 bases). Trimming removed 6 bases from V and 3 bases from J, with 20 bases in between. CDR1 and CDR2 (germline): MDHEN, SYDVKM. The CDR3 runs to 16 residues. The CDR3 nucleotides read TGTGCCAGCAGGCGGGGCCGCCTTATGTCGGACACTGAAGCTTTCTTT. Translating gives CASRRGRLMSDTEAFF.

The table lists this clone with a few counts. The chain combines TRBV5-1 with TRBJ1-1; 8 nucleotides match TRBD1. The CDR3 covers 13 residues. Germline values: CDR1 SGHRS, CDR2 YFSETQ. V was clipped by 4 bases and J by 6 bases; unmatched bases: 5. CDR3 in amino acids: CASSNDRGAEAFF. The CDR3 region has the DNA TGCGCCAGCAGCAACGACAGGGGCGCTGAAGCTTTCTTT.

The chain is built from TRBV28 and TRBJ2-5; 7 positions agree with TRBD1. This CDR3 comprises 14 residues. V lost 4 bases and J lost 2; bases outside the gene matches: 4. Germline V gene data show CDR1 as MDHEN and CDR2 as SYDVKM. CDR3 sequence reads: CASSWGTEQETQYF. For the CDR3, the DNA is TGTGCCAGCAGTTGGGGGACAGAGCAAGAGACCCAGTACTTC. Looking up the rest from reference TRBV28 and TRBJ2-5 gives the full variable domain: DVKVTQSSRYLVKRTGEKVFLECVQDMDHENMFWYRQDPGLGLRLIYFSYDVKMKEKGDIPEGYSVSREKKERFSLILESASTNQTSMYLCASSWGTEQETQYFGPGTRLLVL.

With regard to this clone: One end of the junction varies from germline; a read error may be responsible. The chain combines TRBV5-4 with TRBJ2-5; D is possibly TRBD2 (7 bases). This CDR3 spans 16 amino acids. Germline V gene sequence: CDR1 SGHNT, CDR2 YYREEE (reference sequence). CDR3 DNA: TGTGCCAGCAGGAAAGGGTCCGGGACACTAAAGGAGGGGGGGGACTTC. Protein product: CASRKGSGTLKEGGDF.

The gene calls are TRBV7-2 and TRBJ2-3; no clear D. Germline CDR1 SGHTA, CDR2 FQGNSA. V was pared by 10 bases and J by 2 bases, with 7 bases between. This CDR3 has 11 residues. The CDR3 DNA reads as TGTGCCACCCGACTCACAGATACGCAGTATTTT. Its protein is CATRLTDTQYF. The full variable domain, rest sourced from reference TRBV7-2 and TRBJ2-3, is GAGVSQSPSNKVTEKGKDVELRCDPISGHTALYWYRQSLGQGLEFLIYFQGNSAPDKSGLPSDRFSAERTGGSVSTLTIQRTQQEDSAVYLCATRLTDTQYFGPGTRLTVL.

The chain has TRBV6-4 and TRBJ1-2; D is unclear. CDR3 length equals 13 residues. Germline V CDR1 and CDR2: MRHNA, SNTAGT. The V and J ends lost 4 bases and 3 bases respectively, with 9 bases between them. CDR3 in amino acids: CASSATGDYGYTF. The CDR3 DNA sequence: TGTGCCAGCAGTGCCACCGGAGACTATGGCTACACCTTC.

This sequence joins TRBV7-2 and TRBJ1-2; 11 bases map to TRBD1. This CDR3 has 14 residues. V lost 0 bases and J lost 7; bases outside the gene matches: 1. CDR1 and CDR2 (germline): SGHTA, FQGNSA. The CDR3 spells CASSLAGQGAGYTF. In DNA form, the CDR3 reads TGTGCCAGCAGCTTAGCCGGACAGGGGGCTGGCTACACCTTC.

V usage is TRBV6-5 and J usage is TRBJ1-4, with D possibly being TRBD1 (6 bases). The CDR3 has 14 residues. Trimming stripped 11 bases from V and 2 bases from J, with 15 bases between. Per germline, CDR1 MNHEY and CDR2 SVGAGI. For the CDR3, the DNA is TGTGCCGCGGTAGAGGGGGGGACTAATGAAAAACTGTTTTTT. It translates to CAAVEGGTNEKLFF.

This chain joins TRBV30 and TRBJ2-1, with 9 bases lining up with TRBD1. There are 14 residues in the CDR3. Trimming took 7 bases from V and 10 from J; bases not matched to a gene: 14. Germline V gene lookup returns CDR1 GTSNPN and CDR2 SVGIG (reference sequence). The DNA of the CDR3 is TGTGCCTACACCGCCGGGACAGGGCCAAGGGAGCAGTTCTTC. Its protein product is CAYTAGTGPREQFF. Based on the CDR3 plus reference TRBV30 and TRBJ2-1, the full variable domain is SQTIHQWPATLVQPVGSPLSLECTVEGTSNPNLYWYRQAAGRGLQLLFYSVGIGQISSEVPQNLSASRPQDRQFILSSKKLLLSDSGFYLCAYTAGTGPREQFFGPGTRLTVL.

The rearrangement joins TRBV20-1 to TRBJ1-2, with TRBD1 matching 7 bases. The ends lost 7 bases at V and 10 bases at J; junction bases unmatched: 9. Germline assignment: CDR1 DFQATT and CDR2 SNEGSKA (reference sequence). The CDR3 has 11 residues. CDR3: CSVGTDSYYTF. CDR3 DNA: TGCAGTGTCGGGACAGATTCTTACTACACCTTC.

This clone was detected only a few times. Other DNA sequences within the sample encode an identical CDR3. The gene calls are TRBV5-1 and TRBJ1-1; D call uncertain. Germline V gene data show CDR1 as SGHRS and CDR2 as YFSETQ. Deletions cut 1 base from V and 0 bases from J, with 7 bases between. CDR3 length: 14 amino acids. CDR3 residues: CASSLSPVNTEAFF. The CDR3 nucleotides read TGCGCCAGCAGCTTGAGCCCGGTGAACACTGAAGCTTTCTTT.

The V and J genes are TRBV6-4 and TRBJ2-7; TRBD1 matches 9 bases. The CDR3 runs to 19 residues. The V gene end was trimmed by 2 bases and the J gene end by 7 bases; junction bases not matched to a gene: 21. The germline CDR1 and CDR2 sequences are MRHNA and SNTAGT. The CDR3 DNA sequence: TGTGCCAGCAGTGACCCCGATGGGACGCCGCCGGGACAGGGCGAGGAGCAGTACTTC. It yields the protein CASSDPDGTPPGQGEEQYF.

V gene TRBV6-6 combines with J gene TRBJ2-2, with unresolved D. V was trimmed by 4 bases and J by 5 bases, leaving 8 bases between them. The germline gives CDR1 MNHNY, CDR2 SVGAGI (reference sequence). The CDR3 sequence is 13 residues long. The CDR3 DNA is TGTGCCAGCAGTTTCCAGTATACCGGGGAGCTGTTTTTT. This gives the protein CASSFQYTGELFF.

A single count supports this clone. The V and J genes are TRBV7-8 and TRBJ2-1; 9 bases line up with TRBD1. V trimming: 3 bases; J trimming: 5 bases; junction bases outside the gene matches: 5. This CDR3 has 15 amino acids. Per the germline V gene, CDR1 is SGHVS and CDR2 is FQNEAQ. In DNA, the CDR3 is TGTGCCAGCAGCTTCGACAGGGGGTATAACAATGAGCAGTTCTTC. Protein: CASSFDRGYNNEQFF.

The CDR3 DNA is TGTGCCAGCAGCTTAAATGGGGGCGGTGAGCAGTTCTTC. Its translation: CASSLNGGGEQFF. J is TRBJ2-1 and V is TRBV5-5, with D possibly being TRBD1 (6 bases). This CDR3 comprises 13 residues. Trimming stripped 2 bases from V and 9 bases from J, with 12 bases between. CDR1 SGHKS and CDR2 YYEKEE come from the germline V gene (reference sequence).

The CDR3 reads CASSLELGYEQYF. CDR3 nucleotide sequence: TGTGCCAGCAGCTTAGAACTAGGGTACGAGCAGTACTTC. V is TRBV7-7 and J is TRBJ2-7, with a possible D match to TRBD2 (5 bases). The CDR3 contains 13 residues. CDR1 and CDR2 (germline): SSHAT, FNYEAQ (reference sequence). V lost 1 base and J 4 bases, leaving 8 bases between the germline ends.

The rearrangement uses TRBV28 and TRBJ1-4; D may be TRBD1 (6 bases). V lost 6 bases to trimming and J lost 3 bases, with 14 bases between them. CDR1 and CDR2 (germline): MDHEN, SYDVKM. The CDR3 spans 15 residues. The CDR3: CASRPGGPANEKLFF. CDR3 nucleotides: TGTGCCAGCAGGCCGGGGGGGCCGGCTAATGAAAAACTGTTTTTT.

The chain combines TRBV6-2 or TRBV6-3 with TRBJ1-4; 7 nucleotides agree with TRBD1. Germline values: CDR1 MNHEY, CDR2 SVGEGT. J lost 5 bases, V lost 6 bases, and 6 bases had no gene match. This CDR3 is 14 amino acids long. The CDR3 loop is CASSLGQLNEKLFF. As DNA, the CDR3 is TGTGCCAGCAGCTTGGGACAGCTCAATGAAAAACTGTTTTTT.

This chain connects TRBV19 to TRBJ2-2; 7 nucleotides line up with TRBD1. The germline V gene encodes CDR1 LNHDA and CDR2 SQIVND (reference sequence). The trim removed 5 bases at V and 4 bases at J, leaving 7 bases unmatched. This CDR3 contains 15 residues. The CDR3 is CASSVRTGTTGELFF. The CDR3 DNA is TGTGCCAGTAGTGTCCGGACAGGAACCACCGGGGAGCTGTTTTTT.

The chain joins TRBV4-3 to TRBJ2-2; 8 bases match TRBD1. Germline lookup yields CDR1 LGHNA and CDR2 YSLEER. J was trimmed by 4 bases and V by 0 bases; bases with no gene match: 4. The CDR3 contains 16 residues. This chain's CDR3 is CASSQEGTGGTGELFF. The CDR3 region has the DNA TGCGCCAGCAGCCAAGAGGGGACAGGCGGCACCGGGGAGCTGTTTTTT.